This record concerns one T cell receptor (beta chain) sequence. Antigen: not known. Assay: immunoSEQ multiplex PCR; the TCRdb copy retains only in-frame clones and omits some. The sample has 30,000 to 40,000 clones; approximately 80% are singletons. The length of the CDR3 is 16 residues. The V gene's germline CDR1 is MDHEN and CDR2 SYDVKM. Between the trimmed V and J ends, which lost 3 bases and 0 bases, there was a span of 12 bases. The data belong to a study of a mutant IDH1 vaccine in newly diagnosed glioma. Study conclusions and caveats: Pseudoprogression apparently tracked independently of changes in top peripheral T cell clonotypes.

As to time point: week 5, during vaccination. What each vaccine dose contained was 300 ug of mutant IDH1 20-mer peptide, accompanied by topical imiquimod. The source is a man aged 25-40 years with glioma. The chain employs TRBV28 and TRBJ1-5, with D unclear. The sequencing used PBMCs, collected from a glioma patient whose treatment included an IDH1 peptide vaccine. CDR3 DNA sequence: TGTGCCAGCAGTTTTTGGGGAGTGGATAGCAATCAGCCCCAGCATTTT. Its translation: CASSFWGVDSNQPQHF.